This T cell receptor beta chain was sequenced during a study of beta chain features in type 1 diabetes. The study reverse transcribed the entire isolated RNA, so it sequenced expressed TCRB transcripts. The method was immunoSEQ multiplex PCR; TCRdb's version includes in-frame clones alone and lacks a portion of them. This table holds roughly 150,000 clones, approximately 8.4% found once. The table lists this clone with a few counts. The antigen is undetermined. Germline loops: CDR1 SGHRS, CDR2 YFSETQ. The CDR3 runs to 15 residues. Trimming removed 4 bases at V and 6 bases at J, with 17 bases between. Overall study findings and caveats: Shorter TCRB CDR3s, moderately but significantly so, were found in Type 1 diabetes patients in all four CD4+ subsets. High TCR expression in some cells could lead to their over-representation in cDNA sequencing.

The rearrangement uses TRBV5-1 and TRBJ2-1, with D perhaps matching TRBD2 (6 bases). The receptor was isolated from a man aged 18 to 30 with type 1 diabetes. The sequencing input was central memory CD4+ T cells from blood. The CDR3 region has the DNA TGCGCCAGCAGCCCAGGCGGGGCCTCGTCCAATGAGCAGTTCTTC. Its protein product is CASSPGGASSNEQFF.